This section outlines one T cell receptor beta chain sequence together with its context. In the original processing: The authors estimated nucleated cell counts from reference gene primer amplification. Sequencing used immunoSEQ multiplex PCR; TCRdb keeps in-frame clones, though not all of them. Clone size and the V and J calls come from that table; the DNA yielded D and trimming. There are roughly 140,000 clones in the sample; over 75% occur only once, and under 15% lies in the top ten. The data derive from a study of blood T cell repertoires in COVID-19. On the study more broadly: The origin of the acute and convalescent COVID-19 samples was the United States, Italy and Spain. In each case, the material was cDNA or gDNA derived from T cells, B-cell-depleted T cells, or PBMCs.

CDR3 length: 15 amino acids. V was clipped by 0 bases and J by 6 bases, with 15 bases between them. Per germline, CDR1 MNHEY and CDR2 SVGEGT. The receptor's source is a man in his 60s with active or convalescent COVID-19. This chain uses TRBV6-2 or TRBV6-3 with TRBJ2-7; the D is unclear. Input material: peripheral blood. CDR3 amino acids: CASSYSHSPESEQYF. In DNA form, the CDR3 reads TGTGCCAGCAGTTACTCTCACTCACCTGAGAGCGAGCAGTACTTC.